This T cell receptor (beta chain) was recovered during a study of T cells after yellow fever vaccination. This CDR3 spans 14 amino acids. Looked up from germline, CDR1 is DFQATT and CDR2 is SNEGSKA (reference sequence). The germline V and J ends were trimmed by 6 bases and 4 bases, with 17 bases remaining between them. A single record per CDR3 protein comes from TCRdb applying MiXCR to the 5' RACE reads. The data contain about 240,000 distinct CDR3 sequences, about 3.7% of them singletons. This clonotype was seen ten or more times. This TCR was sampled from a young man who received the YFV17D yellow fever vaccine. The source material was PBMCs, sampled 15 days after the yellow fever booster vaccination. This chain joins TRBV20-1 and TRBJ2-3; perhaps TRBD2 as D (6 bases). The CDR3 region is CSAPPSGGADTQYF. The DNA for the CDR3 is TGCAGTGCCCCCCCCTCGGGCGGGGCAGATACGCAGTATTTT.